The 2 T cell receptor beta chains listed next were all sequenced from one sample in a study of cytomegalovirus exposure and HLA in healthy donors. Amplification used 60 Vbeta primers and 13 Jbeta primers. This table comes from immunoSEQ multiplex PCR, and its TCRdb copy is limited to in-frame clones, with some not included. The sample includes some 170,000 clones, 82% seen only once; the top ten take 0.95% to 1%. Sequencing input: PBMCs. The source of these receptors is a girl aged 2 to 9 in good health and CMV-seropositive.

This sequence joins TRBV5-3 and TRBJ2-7, with TRBD1 identical over 12 bases. TRBV5-3 is an ORF, with its function uncertain. The CDR3 has 16 amino acids. With V trimmed by 4 bases and J by 6 bases, 11 bases remained unmatched. The CDR3 nucleotides read TGTGCCAGAAGCCCGGGACAGGGGGCCACCCTATCCGAGCAGTACTTC. Its protein product is CARSPGQGATLSEQYF.

This chain uses TRBV9 with TRBJ2-3, with 10 bases fitting TRBD2. Germline-derived CDR1 and CDR2 are SGDLS and YYNGEE. V dropped 3 bases and J dropped 3; count of bases not matched to a gene: 25. CDR3 length: 22 amino acids. The CDR3 spells CASSGGQAVGLAGVWGTDTQYF. In DNA form, the CDR3 reads TGTGCCAGCAGCGGGGGACAGGCAGTCGGTCTAGCGGGAGTATGGGGGACAGATACGCAGTATTTT.